This TCR beta chain emerged from a study of blood T cell repertoires in COVID-19. For the study at large: Sites in the United States, Italy and Spain provided acute and convalescent COVID-19 samples. The cDNA or gDNA used as material had been derived from T cells, B-cell-depleted T cells, or PBMCs.

Sequencing used immunoSEQ multiplex PCR; TCRdb keeps in-frame clones, though not all of them. The sample has 150,000 or so clones; around 80% are singletons. Germline V gives CDR1 LNHDA, CDR2 SQIVND (reference sequence). V was pared by 5 bases and J by 5 bases, with 12 bases between. This CDR3 has 13 residues. The receptor comes from a human donor in a cohort sampled during active COVID-19. The chain employs TRBV19 and TRBJ2-5; perhaps TRBD1 as D (5 bases). Sequenced: peripheral blood. The CDR3, as DNA: TGTGCCAGTAGTCGCCAGGGTCGGGAGACCCAGTACTTC. It specifies CASSRQGRETQYF.